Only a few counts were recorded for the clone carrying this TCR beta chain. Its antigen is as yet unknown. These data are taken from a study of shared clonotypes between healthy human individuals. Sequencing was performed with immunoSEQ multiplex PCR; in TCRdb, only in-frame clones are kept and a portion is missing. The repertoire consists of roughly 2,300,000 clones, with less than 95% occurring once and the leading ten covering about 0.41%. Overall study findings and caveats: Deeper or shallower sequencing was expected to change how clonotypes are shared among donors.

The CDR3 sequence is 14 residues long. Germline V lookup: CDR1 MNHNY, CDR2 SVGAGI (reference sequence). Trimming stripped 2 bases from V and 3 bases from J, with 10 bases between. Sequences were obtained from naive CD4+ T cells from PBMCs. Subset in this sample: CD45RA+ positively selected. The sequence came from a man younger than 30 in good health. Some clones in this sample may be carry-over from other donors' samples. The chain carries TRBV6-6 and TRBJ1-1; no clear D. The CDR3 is CASSYAGMDTEAFF. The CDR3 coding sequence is TGTGCCAGCAGTTACGCGGGTATGGACACTGAAGCTTTCTTT.